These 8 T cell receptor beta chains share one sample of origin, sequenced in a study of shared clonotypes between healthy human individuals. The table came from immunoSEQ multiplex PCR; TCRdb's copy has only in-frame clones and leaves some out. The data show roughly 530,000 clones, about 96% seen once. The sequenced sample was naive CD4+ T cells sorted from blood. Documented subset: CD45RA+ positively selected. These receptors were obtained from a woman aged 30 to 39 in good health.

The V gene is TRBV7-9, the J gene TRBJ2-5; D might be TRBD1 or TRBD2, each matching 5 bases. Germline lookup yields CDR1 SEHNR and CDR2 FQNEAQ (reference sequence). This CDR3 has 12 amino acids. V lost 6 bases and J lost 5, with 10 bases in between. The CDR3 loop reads CASRGESETQYF. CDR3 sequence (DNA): TGTGCCAGCAGGGGGGAATCGGAGACCCAGTACTTC.

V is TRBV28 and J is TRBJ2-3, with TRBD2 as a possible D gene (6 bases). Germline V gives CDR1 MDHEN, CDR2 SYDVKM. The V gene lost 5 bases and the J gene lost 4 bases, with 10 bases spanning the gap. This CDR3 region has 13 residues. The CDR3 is CASSPGGADTQYF. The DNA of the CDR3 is TGTGCCAGCAGTCCGGGCGGGGCAGATACGCAGTATTTT.

The CDR3 bases are TGTGCCAGCAGTAGGACTAGCGGCACAGATACGCAGTATTTT. Encoded protein: CASSRTSGTDTQYF. The chain is built from TRBV2 and TRBJ2-3; 9 bases match TRBD2. Germline CDR1 is SNHLY and CDR2 is FYNNEI. This CDR3 spans 14 amino acids. With V trimmed by 5 bases and J by 1 base, 1 base remained unmatched.

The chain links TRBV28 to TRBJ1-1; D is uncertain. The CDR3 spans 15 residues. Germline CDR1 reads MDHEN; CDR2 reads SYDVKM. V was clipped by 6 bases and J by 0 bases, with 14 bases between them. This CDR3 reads CASRMGRRVNTEAFF. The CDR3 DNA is TGTGCCAGCAGAATGGGCAGGCGTGTGAACACTGAAGCTTTCTTT.

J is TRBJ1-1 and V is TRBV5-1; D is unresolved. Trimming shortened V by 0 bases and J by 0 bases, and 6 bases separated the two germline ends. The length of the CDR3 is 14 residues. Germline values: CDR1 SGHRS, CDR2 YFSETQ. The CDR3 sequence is CASSLAALNTEAFF. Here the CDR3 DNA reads TGCGCCAGCAGCTTGGCCGCGTTGAACACTGAAGCTTTCTTT.

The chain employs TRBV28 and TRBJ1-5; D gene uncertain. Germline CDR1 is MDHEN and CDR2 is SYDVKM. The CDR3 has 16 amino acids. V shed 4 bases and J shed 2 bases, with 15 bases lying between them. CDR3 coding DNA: TGTGCCAGCAGTTCCCCCTCCGGGGAAGGCAATCAGCCCCAGCATTTT. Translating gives CASSSPSGEGNQPQHF.

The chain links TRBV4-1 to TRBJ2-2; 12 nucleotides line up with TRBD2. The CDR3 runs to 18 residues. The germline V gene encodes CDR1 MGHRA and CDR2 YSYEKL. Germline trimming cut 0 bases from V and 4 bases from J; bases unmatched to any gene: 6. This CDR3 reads CASSQDPLAGGLTGELFF. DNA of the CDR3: TGCGCCAGCAGCCAAGACCCACTAGCGGGAGGTCTCACCGGGGAGCTGTTTTTT.

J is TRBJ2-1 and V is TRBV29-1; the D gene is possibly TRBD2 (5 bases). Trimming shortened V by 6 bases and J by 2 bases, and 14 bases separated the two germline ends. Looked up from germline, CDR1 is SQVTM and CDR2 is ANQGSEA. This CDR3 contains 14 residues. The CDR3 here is CSVTFVRAYNEQFF. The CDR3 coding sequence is TGCAGCGTCACCTTCGTGAGGGCCTACAATGAGCAGTTCTTC.